This T cell receptor (beta chain) was observed in a study of OX40 agonist ivuxolimab in advanced cancers. The table came from immunoSEQ multiplex PCR; TCRdb's copy has only in-frame clones and leaves some out. The repertoire includes about 93,000 clones, 90% to 95% of them detected once, and roughly 0.5% sits in the top ten. V shed 3 bases and J shed 1 base, with 10 bases lying between them. The CDR3 loop spans 15 amino acids. From germline, CDR1 is ENHRY and CDR2 SYGVKD. The sequence was obtained from an adult with an advanced solid tumor such as melanoma, head and neck, liver or kidney cancer. The material was CD4+ or CD8+ T cells sorted from blood, obtained in a trial of the OX40 agonist ivuxolimab. The chain combines TRBV10-3 with TRBJ2-4; D is perhaps TRBD1 or TRBD2 (5 bases each). CDR3 DNA: TGTGCCATCAGTGAAGGGGAGTCGGCCAAAAACATTCAGTACTTC. Protein: CAISEGESAKNIQYF.